The TCR beta chain under discussion was sequenced for a study of cytomegalovirus exposure and HLA in healthy donors. Overall study findings and caveats: Most TCR beta V segments were productive about 90% or about 30% of the time in an earlier analysis. A list of around 160 TCR beta chains associated with cytomegalovirus was given. An analysis was carried out later, and it reportedly showed fewer N-insertions in an Asian-associated ancestry cluster than the roughly 700-donor mean. Across all donors, roughly uniform sequencing depth was an assumption of the presence/absence analyses.

The CDR3 length is 16 residues. Germline loops: CDR1 MNHEY, CDR2 SVGAGI. Trimming cost V 0 bases and J 1 base; bases outside gene matches: 6. A note on this clone: What it binds is not known.

Amplification used 60 Vbeta primers and 13 Jbeta primers. Method: immunoSEQ multiplex PCR; TCRdb's copy keeps in-frame clones and lacks some. This table has 70,000 to 100,000 clones, roughly 63% appearing once. Sequencing was performed on PBMCs. The chain recombines TRBV6-5 with TRBJ2-7, with 7 bases that match TRBD1. The sequence was collected from a woman aged 50 to 65 in good health and CMV-seropositive. The CDR3 DNA sequence: TGTGCCAGCAGTTACTCTTTCATGGGACAGTCCTACGAGCAGTACTTC. Its protein product is CASSYSFMGQSYEQYF.